This entry lists 26 T cell receptor beta chains sequenced from one sample in a study of T cells in Graves' hyperthyroidism and ophthalmopathy. There were TCR beta CDR3 regions amplified from RNA transcripts. TCR CDR3 regions were first amplified by RT-PCR with HTBI primers. TCRdb ran MiXCR on the multiplex PCR reads and lists one entry per CDR3 protein. In the table there are some 600,000 distinct CDR3 sequences, 46% of which are singletons. Specimen: peripheral blood or thyroid tissue (not recorded which). These receptors were collected from a woman between 18 and 30 years old with Graves' hyperthyroidism.

This clonotype came up a few times. This sequence joins TRBV10-1 and TRBJ1-1, with TRBD1 identical over 7 bases. The CDR3 consists of 16 residues. Germline V gene sequence: CDR1 WNHNN, CDR2 SYGVQD (reference sequence). V lost 2 bases and J lost 0; bases outside the gene matches: 6. CDR3 DNA: TGCGCCAGCAGTGAGAGGGCACAGGGGATGAACACTGAAGCTTTCTTT. It translates to CASSERAQGMNTEAFF.

This clonotype was seen more than once but under ten times. The chain is built from TRBV7-2 and TRBJ1-4, with a tentative D call TRBD1 (6 bases). Trimming cost V 1 base and J 11 bases, with 20 bases left between them. Germline values: CDR1 SGHTA, CDR2 FQGNSA. There are 16 residues in the CDR3. CDR3 region: CASSLVGDIRQTKLFF. CDR3 DNA: TGTGCCAGCAGCTTAGTTGGGGACATTCGACAGACGAAACTGTTTTTT.

This clonotype was observed a few times. The CDR3 ends on some other residue instead of the conserved phenylalanine or tryptophan, so this is likely a read error. Because the CDR3's place on the DNA is in doubt, the DNA is left out and the CDR3 is given as listed by TCRdb. J is TRBJ1-3 and V is TRBV29-1; the DNA was not compared with TRBD1, the D call given in the table. The germline V gene has CDR1 SQVTM and CDR2 ANQGSEA. The CDR3 region is 8 residues in length, termini included. The CDR3 spells CSVFPGDT.

In this sample, this clonotype turned up a few times. The rearrangement joins TRBV2 to TRBJ2-2; 8 bases agree with TRBD1. Germline V CDR1 and CDR2: SNHLY, FYNNEI. CDR3 length: 13 residues. V shed 8 bases and J 6 bases; nucleotides not matched to a gene: 5. For the CDR3, the DNA is TGTGCCAGCGTCACAGGGGGTGCCGGGGAGCTGTTTTTT. This gives the protein CASVTGGAGELFF.

This clonotype showed up many times. V is TRBV10-3 and J is TRBJ1-1, with no clear D. The CDR3 is 11 residues long. Germline-derived CDR1 and CDR2 are ENHRY and SYGVKD. V dropped 3 bases and J dropped 6 bases, with 5 bases sitting between them. The DNA of the CDR3 is TGTGCCATCAGTGATGGAGCTGAAGCTTTCTTT. Residues: CAISDGAEAFF.

This clonotype was observed at least ten times. The V gene is TRBV24-1, the J gene TRBJ2-7; the match to TRBD2 covers 7 bases. Germline lookup yields CDR1 KGHDR and CDR2 SFDVKD. CDR3 length: 14 amino acids. V trimming: 5 bases; J trimming: 2 bases; junction bases outside the gene matches: 5. CDR3 region: CATSGGGGAYEQYF. The CDR3 DNA is TGTGCCACCAGTGGTGGCGGGGGAGCCTACGAGCAGTACTTC.

Of note for this clonotype: Relative to the germline gene, one junction end is altered; a read error may explain this. The V gene is TRBV5-6, the J gene TRBJ1-1; D is perhaps TRBD1 (6 bases). CDR3 size: 13 residues. Germline V gene data show CDR1 as SGHDT and CDR2 as YYEEEE. CDR3 bases: TGTGCCAGCAGCGCCCCGGGGGCGCAGGGAGCTTCCTTT. It codes for CASSAPGAQGASF.

This chain joins TRBV6-1 and TRBJ1-3; D ambiguous. The V and J ends lost 6 bases and 6 bases respectively, with 15 bases between them. The CDR3 sequence is 14 residues long. The germline CDR1 and CDR2 sequences are MNHNS and SASEGT. The CDR3 loop reads CASSQDTTVNTIYF. As DNA, the CDR3 is TGTGCCAGCAGCCAAGATACAACAGTAAACACCATATATTTT.

The gene calls are TRBV29-1 and TRBJ1-1, with D perhaps TRBD1 (5 bases). Trimming took 8 bases from V and 10 from J, leaving 17 bases between them. The germline gives CDR1 SQVTM, CDR2 ANQGSEA. The CDR3 contains 11 residues. For the CDR3, the DNA is TGCAGCCTGTACGACAGCTCCGGAGCTTTCTTT. This sequence encodes CSLYDSSGAFF.

V is TRBV7-9 and J is TRBJ1-5; the D is unclear. The germline V gene encodes CDR1 SEHNR and CDR2 FQNEAQ (reference sequence). The germline V and J ends were trimmed by 5 bases and 3 bases, with 8 bases remaining between them. CDR3 length: 13 amino acids. In DNA, the CDR3 is TGTGCCAGCAGCCGGGCTTTCAATCAGCCCCAGCATTTT. It encodes CASSRAFNQPQHF.

This clonotype was detected only a few times. The genes are TRBV19 and TRBJ2-5; 9 bases align to TRBD1. With V trimmed by 5 bases and J by 4 bases, 11 bases remained unmatched. The CDR3 covers 16 residues. From germline, CDR1 is LNHDA and CDR2 SQIVND (reference sequence). CDR3 region: CASSSAGTGTPETQYF. The CDR3 DNA is TGTGCCAGTAGTTCGGCCGGGACAGGGACCCCAGAGACCCAGTACTTC.

V and J are TRBV20-1 and TRBJ1-2; D remains ambiguous. The length of the CDR3 is 11 residues. V dropped 4 bases and J dropped 4 bases, with 7 bases sitting between them. CDR1 and CDR2 (germline): DFQATT, SNEGSKA (reference sequence). The CDR3 nucleotides read TGCAGTGCTAATGACGGCTATGGCTACACCTTC. It yields the protein CSANDGYGYTF.

The rearrangement uses TRBV7-3 and TRBJ1-5, with D possibly TRBD1 on 6 matching bases. V lost 6 bases and J 5 bases, leaving 11 bases between the germline ends. Germline V lookup: CDR1 SGHTA, CDR2 FQGTGA. The CDR3 sequence is 13 residues long. The CDR3 loop is CASRGGLHQPQHF. CDR3 sequence (DNA): TGTGCCAGCAGAGGGGGGCTGCATCAGCCCCAGCATTTT.

This clonotype was detected only a few times. The chain is built from TRBV7-2 and TRBJ2-5; the D gene is possibly TRBD1 (5 bases). The CDR3 sequence is 15 residues long. Germline V gives CDR1 SGHTA, CDR2 FQGNSA. The germline V and J ends were trimmed by 3 bases and 2 bases, with 13 bases remaining between them. The CDR3 DNA follows: TGTGCCAGCAGCTTTTTCAGGGTACCACAAGAGACCCAGTACTTC. Its protein is CASSFFRVPQETQYF.

The V and J genes are TRBV7-6 and TRBJ2-7; TRBD2 might be the D (6 bases). Germline-derived CDR1 and CDR2 are SGHVS and FNYEAQ. Trimming removed 5 bases at V and 3 bases at J, with 17 bases between. The CDR3 spans 15 residues. CDR3 nucleotides: TGTGCCAGCAGCCTAACGGGGGAAGGAGGCTACGAGCAGTACTTC. Residues: CASSLTGEGGYEQYF.

This sequence joins TRBV10-3 and TRBJ1-1, with a weak D call TRBD1 (5 bases). The germline V and J ends were trimmed by 4 bases and 2 bases, with 14 bases remaining between them. The CDR3 is 15 amino acids. Per the germline V gene, CDR1 is ENHRY and CDR2 is SYGVKD. The CDR3 loop is CAISASSTGNTEAFF. The DNA of the CDR3 is TGTGCCATCAGTGCTAGTTCTACAGGTAACACTGAAGCTTTCTTT.

This clonotype was counted between two and nine times. One end of the junction is discordant with germline, which a read error may explain. The rearrangement joins TRBV24-1 to TRBJ1-2; 8 bases fit TRBD1. CDR3 length: 18 residues. Germline V CDR1 and CDR2: KGHDR, SFDVKD. The CDR3 DNA is TGTGCCAGCAGTTACTCTGGACAGGGATCGGGTCTTAACTATGGCTACACCTTC. This translates into CASSYSGQGSGLNYGYTF.

This clonotype was found many times. The genes are TRBV29-1 and TRBJ1-2; a possible D gene is TRBD1 (5 bases). The V end was cut by 6 bases, the J end by 2 bases, with 13 bases between. The CDR3 consists of 13 residues. Germline CDR1 reads SQVTM; CDR2 reads ANQGSEA. The CDR3 loop is CSVASRGNYGYTF. CDR3 coding DNA: TGCAGCGTCGCGTCCCGGGGGAACTATGGCTACACCTTC.

This clonotype has more than one count but fewer than ten. The rearrangement links TRBV7-8 to TRBJ2-7, with D perhaps matching TRBD2 (6 bases). Looked up from germline, CDR1 is SGHVS and CDR2 is FQNEAQ. The CDR3 totals 17 residues. V dropped 3 bases and J dropped 3 bases, with 21 bases sitting between them. CDR3 sequence: CASSLGASDGTVYEQYF. CDR3 nucleotide sequence: TGTGCCAGCAGCTTGGGAGCTAGCGACGGGACTGTCTACGAGCAGTACTTC.

There are many counts of this clonotype. The V and J genes are TRBV29-1 and TRBJ2-2; either TRBD1 or TRBD2 may fit D (6 bases each). V shed 0 bases and J shed 1 base, with 18 bases lying between them. The CDR3 length is 18 residues. Germline V CDR1 and CDR2: SQVTM, ANQGSEA. CDR3 region: CSVEDRGRGQGNTGELFF. The CDR3 nucleotides read TGCAGCGTTGAAGATCGGGGCCGGGGGCAAGGGAACACCGGGGAGCTGTTTTTT.

The V call is TRBV7-9, the J call TRBJ2-7; D unresolved. Trimming cost V 5 bases and J 6 bases, with 11 bases left between them. The germline gives CDR1 SEHNR, CDR2 FQNEAQ (reference sequence). The CDR3 has 12 residues. The CDR3 sequence: CASSPPWTEQYF. The CDR3 DNA reads TGTGCCAGCAGCCCCCCGTGGACCGAGCAGTACTTC.

The chain carries TRBV7-2 and TRBJ2-7; 7 nucleotides match TRBD1. Looked up from germline, CDR1 is SGHTA and CDR2 is FQGNSA. This CDR3 region has 19 residues. The V and J ends lost 2 bases and 0 bases, in that order; junction bases with no gene match: 16. The CDR3 is CASSLSLEAGTEDSYEQYF. CDR3 bases: TGTGCCAGCAGCTTATCACTTGAGGCCGGGACAGAAGACTCCTACGAGCAGTACTTC.

Note on this clonotype: A read error may account for a junction end that differs from germline. The V call is TRBV9, the J call TRBJ1-1; D is unclear. The germline gives CDR1 SGDLS, CDR2 YYNGEE. This CDR3 contains 13 residues. The CDR3 protein is CVSSAWEATEAFF. The CDR3 bases are TGTGTCAGCAGCGCGTGGGAGGCGACTGAAGCTTTCTTT.

There are a few counts of this clonotype. The V call is TRBV7-8, the J call TRBJ2-7; 10 bases agree with TRBD2. CDR1 is SGHVS and CDR2 is FQNEAQ in the germline V gene. The CDR3 loop spans 15 amino acids. With V trimmed by 3 bases and J by 3 bases, 5 bases remained unmatched. CDR3 in DNA: TGTGCCAGCAGCTTGGAACTAGCGGGACTCTACGAGCAGTACTTC. As protein: CASSLELAGLYEQYF.

The chain joins TRBV7-6 to TRBJ2-5, with TRBD1 matching 12 bases. CDR1 and CDR2 from the germline V gene are SGHVS and FNYEAQ. The V segment lost 5 bases and the J segment 5 bases; nucleotides outside the gene matches: 6. This CDR3 has 15 residues. The CDR3 here is CASSLGTGGHETQYF. In DNA form, the CDR3 reads TGTGCCAGCAGCCTCGGGACAGGGGGCCATGAGACCCAGTACTTC.

This clonotype has just a few counts. This chain links TRBV7-9 with TRBJ2-5; 8 positions match TRBD1. The V segment lost 6 bases and the J segment 3 bases; nucleotides outside the gene matches: 6. Germline loops: CDR1 SEHNR, CDR2 FQNEAQ (reference sequence). CDR3 length: 14 amino acids. CDR3 loop: CASSSDREEETQYF. CDR3 sequence (DNA): TGTGCCAGCAGTTCGGACAGGGAAGAAGAGACCCAGTACTTC. The full variable domain, its missing parts supplied by reference TRBV7-9 and TRBJ2-5, is DTGVSQNPRHKITKRGQNVTFRCDPISEHNRLYWYRQTLGQGPEFLTYFQNEAQLEKSRLLSDRFSAERPKGSFSTLEIQRTEQGDSAMYLCASSSDREEETQYFGPGTRLLVL.